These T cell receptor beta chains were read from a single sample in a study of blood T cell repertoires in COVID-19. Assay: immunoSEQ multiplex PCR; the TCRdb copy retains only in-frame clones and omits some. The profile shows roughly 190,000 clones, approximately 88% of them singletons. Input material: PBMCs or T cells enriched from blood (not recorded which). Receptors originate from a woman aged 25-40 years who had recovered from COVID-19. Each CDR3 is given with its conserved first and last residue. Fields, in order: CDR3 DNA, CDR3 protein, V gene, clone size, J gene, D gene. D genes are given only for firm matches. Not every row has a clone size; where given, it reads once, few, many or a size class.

TGTGCCAGCAGTTTTGACAGGGAAGGGCAACCCGAAGCTTTCTTT | CASSFDREGQPEAFF | TRBV28 | NA | TRBJ1-1 | TRBD1
TGTGCCAGCAGCTTAACGGGACACTATCTGAACTATGGCTACACCTTC | CASSLTGHYLNYGYTF | TRBV7-2 | NA | TRBJ1-2 | NA
TGTGCCAGCAGCCCCCAGAGACAGGGCCAGGGCTATGGCTACACCTTC | CASSPQRQGQGYGYTF | TRBV5-5 | few | TRBJ1-2 | TRBD1
TGTGCCAGCACCGGGAGTTCACCCCTCCACTTT | CASTGSSPLHF | TRBV28 | many | TRBJ1-6 | NA
TGTGCCAGCAGTGAGGGACTCATGGCCACAGATACGCAGTATTTT | CASSEGLMATDTQYF | TRBV6-4 | few | TRBJ2-3 | NA
TGTGCCACCAGTGATTTGATAGGGGCCCCCAATAATTCACCCCTCCACTTT | CATSDLIGAPNNSPLHF | TRBV24-1 | NA | TRBJ1-6 | NA
TGCAGTGGGTCACAGGGAACTGAAGCTTTCTTT | CSGSQGTEAFF | TRBV20-1 | once | TRBJ1-1 | NA
TGTGCCAGCAGTTCCCCCCGGGGGGCGCCGGGAGTCTACGAGCAGTACTTC | CASSSPRGAPGVYEQYF | TRBV28 | NA | TRBJ2-7 | NA
TGCGCCAGCAGCTCAGGACTAGCGGGGGACAATGAGCAGTTCTTC | CASSSGLAGDNEQFF | TRBV5-1 | NA | TRBJ2-1 | TRBD2
TGTGCCATCGGGGGGGGTTCCTCTGGAAACACCATATATTTT | CAIGGGSSGNTIYF | TRBV10-3 | few | TRBJ1-3 | NA
TGTGCCAGTGGGGGGACGGGATCTAACTATGGCTACACCTTC | CASGGTGSNYGYTF | TRBV25-1 | NA | TRBJ1-2 | NA
TGTGCCAGCAGACCGACCTCCGGGACTAGAGAGGGGCAACAGTATTTT | CASRPTSGTREGQQYF | TRBV27 | few | TRBJ2-3 | TRBD2
TGTGCCAGCAGCTTTAATCAGGGGGCTGGGGAGACCCAGTACTTC | CASSFNQGAGETQYF | TRBV5-6 | NA | TRBJ2-5 | TRBD1
TGTGCCAGCAGCCACCGACAAGGGGTTAGGAACACTGAAGCTTTCTTT | CASSHRQGVRNTEAFF | TRBV14 | NA | TRBJ1-1 | NA
TGCGCCAGCAGCTACGATACAGAGAGCTCCTATAATTCACCCCTCCACTTT | CASSYDTESSYNSPLHF | TRBV5-1 | NA | TRBJ1-6 | NA
TGTGCCAGCAGCGAATCTACTAGCGGAGATACGCAGTATTTT | CASSESTSGDTQYF | TRBV2 | NA | TRBJ2-3 | TRBD2
TGTGCCAGCAGCTTGATGTCGTACCAAGAGACCCAGTACTTC | CASSLMSYQETQYF | TRBV5-4 | NA | TRBJ2-5 | NA
TGTGCCAGCAGCCGTAGAAGGCGGGGGCTTAGCACAGATACGCAGTATTTT | CASSRRRRGLSTDTQYF | TRBV7-2 | NA | TRBJ2-3 | NA
TGTGCCATCAGTGGAGGACAGGGGGCGCGGGAGACTGAAGCTTTCTTT | CAISGGQGARETEAFF | TRBV10-3 | once | TRBJ1-1 | TRBD1
TGTGCCAGCAGCTTAGCGGACAGGGTGGGTGAGCAGTACTTC | CASSLADRVGEQYF | TRBV7-8 | NA | TRBJ2-7 | TRBD1
TGCGCCAGCAGCTTGAAACTAGCGAGAGAGACCCAGTACTTC | CASSLKLARETQYF | TRBV5-1 | NA | TRBJ2-5 | TRBD2
TGTGCCAGCAGCCCACTCCTAGCGGGGGGGGTTCCTACGCAGTATTTT | CASSPLLAGGVPTQYF | TRBV9 | NA | TRBJ2-3 | TRBD2
TGTGCCAGCAGCACCCGACAGGGACCAGAGACCCAGTACTTC | CASSTRQGPETQYF | TRBV7-9 | NA | TRBJ2-5 | TRBD1
TGTGCCAGCAGCTTAGTTGGGGGACTAGCGGGAGACAATGAGCAGTTCTTC | CASSLVGGLAGDNEQFF | TRBV7-2 | NA | TRBJ2-1 | TRBD2
TGTGCCAGCAGGGTGGTCAGCGACCTAGCCTACGAGCAGTACTTC | CASRVVSDLAYEQYF | TRBV6-5 | NA | TRBJ2-7 | NA
TGTGCCAGCAGTTACGAAAGTTCGGGGGAGTACATCCAAGAGACCCAGTACTTC | CASSYESSGEYIQETQYF | TRBV6-2/TRBV6-3 | NA | TRBJ2-5 | NA
TGTGCCAGCAGCTTAGCGACAGGAACCTACGAGCAGTACTTC | CASSLATGTYEQYF | TRBV11-3 | NA | TRBJ2-7 | NA
TGTGCCAGCTCACCACAGGAGGGAGAGACCCAGTACTTC | CASSPQEGETQYF | TRBV18 | few | TRBJ2-5 | NA
TGTGCCAGTATATCCCCGGGGGGGTTGTGGACTGAAGCTTTCTTT | CASISPGGLWTEAFF | TRBV19 | NA | TRBJ1-1 | NA
TGTGCCAGCAGTTACACGGGGACTGAAGCTTTCTTT | CASSYTGTEAFF | TRBV6-5 | NA | TRBJ1-1 | NA
TGTGCCAGCAGCTTAGGGGGGGAAGGTGAAGCTTTCTTT | CASSLGGEGEAFF | TRBV7-9 | NA | TRBJ1-1 | NA
TGTGCCAGTAGTATGAGGACAGGGTTTGCAGATACGCAGTATTTT | CASSMRTGFADTQYF | TRBV19 | NA | TRBJ2-3 | TRBD1
TGTGCCAGTAAGGAGTTTGGCACTGAAGCTTTCTTT | CASKEFGTEAFF | TRBV19 | once | TRBJ1-1 | NA
TGTGCCAGCAGCTACAGGGGGGGTCTCACAGATACGCAGTATTTT | CASSYRGGLTDTQYF | TRBV6-5 | many | TRBJ2-3 | NA